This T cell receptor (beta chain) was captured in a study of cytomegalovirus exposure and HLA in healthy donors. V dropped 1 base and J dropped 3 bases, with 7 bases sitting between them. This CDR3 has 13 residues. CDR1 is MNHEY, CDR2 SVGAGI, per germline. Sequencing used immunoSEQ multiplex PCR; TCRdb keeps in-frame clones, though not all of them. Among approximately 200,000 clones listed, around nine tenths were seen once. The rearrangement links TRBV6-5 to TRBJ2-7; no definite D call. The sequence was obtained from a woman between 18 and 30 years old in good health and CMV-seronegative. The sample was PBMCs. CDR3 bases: TGTGCCAGCAGTTACTACCGCGGCTACGAGCAGTACTTC. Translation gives CASSYYRGYEQYF.